This T cell receptor beta chain was sequenced for a study of regulatory T cells in long-lasting Graves disease. Time point defined: newly diagnosed GD, antithyroid drugs for less than 3 months. Extracted PBMC RNA gave rise to the TCR library. The CDR3 is made up of 17 amino acids. In germline, CDR1 is LGHNA, CDR2 YNFKEQ. Germline trimming cut 1 base from V and 4 bases from J; bases unmatched to any gene: 11. Investigators prepared the TCR beta libraries by applying iRepertoire HTBI primers and Arm-PCR of CDR3 regions. TCRdb itself ran the multiplex PCR reads through MiXCR, one entry per CDR3 protein. The repertoire holds about 440,000 distinct CDR3 sequences, less than 20% seen once, with about a quarter in the top ten. This clonotype was observed many times. The data were also submitted as part of a second study, on T cells in Graves' hyperthyroidism and ophthalmopathy.

Specimen: peripheral blood mononuclear cells (PBMCs), collected at new diagnosis, from a patient treated with antithyroid drugs. The chain uses TRBV4-2 and TRBJ2-5, with 8 bases identical to TRBD2. The source of this sequence is a woman aged 18 to 35 with Graves disease. The CDR3 DNA sequence: TGTGCCAGCAGCCAAGGGGCACACCCTGCGGGAGGAGAGACCCAGTACTTC. Its protein product is CASSQGAHPAGGETQYF.